The 31 T cell receptor beta chains below all came from one sample that was sequenced in a study of cytomegalovirus exposure and HLA in healthy donors (TCRdb year 2017). Library preparation used the immunoSEQ multiplex PCR assay. A mixture of 60 forward primers for TCR Vbeta segments and 13 reverse primers for TCR Jbeta segments was used in the multiplex PCR. This immuneACCESS table, as held by TCRdb, lists in-frame sequences with V and J called but not all clones. Of the missing ones, under half trace to an unresolved V gene in checked studies; the others have no known cause. The sample includes 95,000 to 100,000 clones, with more than 70% observed a single time. Jointly, the top ten make up roughly 20% of the sample. The sample was PBMCs. Receptors originate from a woman aged 55-69 years in good health and CMV-seropositive.

The rearrangement uses TRBV2 and TRBJ2-5; 8 bases align to TRBD2. After removal of 7 bases from V and 9 bases from J, the junction contained 10 bases not matched to a gene. The V gene's germline CDR1 is SNHLY and CDR2 FYNNEI. This CDR3 is built from 13 residues. CDR3 amino acids: CASNTGTRRSQYF. The DNA of the CDR3 is TGTGCCAGCAACACCGGGACTAGGAGGTCCCAGTACTTC.

The chain joins TRBV5-1 to TRBJ2-3; D unresolved. The CDR3 covers 16 residues. Germline loops: CDR1 SGHRS, CDR2 YFSETQ. Trimming left V 0 bases short and J 6 bases short, with 17 bases between. Written as DNA, the CDR3 is TGCGCCAGCAGCTTGGCCCAAACGGGTCTTAGGGATACGCAGTATTTT. Amino acids: CASSLAQTGLRDTQYF. Based on the CDR3 plus reference TRBV5-1 and TRBJ2-3, the full variable domain is KAGVTQTPRYLIKTRGQQVTLSCSPISGHRSVSWYQQTPGQGLQFLFEYFSETQRNKGNFPGRFSGRQFSNSRSEMNVSTLELGDSALYLCASSLAQTGLRDTQYFGPGTRLTVL.

The chain recombines TRBV7-9 with TRBJ2-1, with 7 bases that match TRBD2. CDR1 and CDR2 from the germline V gene are SEHNR and FQNEAQ (reference sequence). V was pared by 1 base and J by 6 bases, with 3 bases of the junction left unmatched. This CDR3 is built from 14 residues. The CDR3 DNA is TGTGCCAGCAGCTTAGTAACTAGCGCCAATGAGCAGTTCTTC. It specifies CASSLVTSANEQFF.

J is TRBJ1-1 and V is TRBV28; maybe TRBD1 (5 bases). CDR1 and CDR2 from the germline V gene are MDHEN and SYDVKM. This CDR3 spans 13 amino acids. V lost 6 bases and J 7 bases, leaving 15 bases between the germline ends. CDR3 amino acids: CASSPQGGIEAFF. The CDR3 DNA is TGTGCCAGCAGCCCTCAGGGTGGAATTGAAGCTTTCTTT.

The gene calls are TRBV11-2 and TRBJ2-7, with no clear D. This CDR3 contains 17 residues. Germline CDR1 and CDR2: SGHAT and FQNNGV. V lost 3 bases and J 3 bases, leaving 21 bases between the germline ends. The CDR3 loop is CASSLGRGQVRNYEQYF. In DNA, the CDR3 is TGTGCCAGCAGCTTGGGCCGTGGTCAGGTCCGAAACTACGAGCAGTACTTC.

The V and J genes are TRBV30 and TRBJ1-4; a weak D match, TRBD1 (5 bases). CDR1 GTSNPN and CDR2 SVGIG come from the germline V gene (reference sequence). CDR3 length: 12 residues. The germline V and J ends were trimmed by 2 bases and 8 bases, with 9 bases remaining between them. CDR3 DNA: TGTGCCTGGAGTCAGACAGCGGAAAAACTGTTTTTT. It yields the protein CAWSQTAEKLFF.

A few counts support this clone. The gene calls are TRBV5-4 and TRBJ1-1; D is uncertain. V lost 4 bases and J 3 bases, leaving 7 bases between the germline ends. From germline, CDR1 is SGHNT and CDR2 YYREEE (reference sequence). This CDR3 spans 12 amino acids. The CDR3 region has the DNA TGTGCCAGCAGCCCGGGAGACACTGAAGCTTTCTTT. Protein product: CASSPGDTEAFF.

Written as DNA, the CDR3 is TGCGCCAGCAGCAGCGACAGGAGAAACACCGGGGAGCTGTTTTTT. It encodes CASSSDRRNTGELFF. The genes are TRBV4-1 and TRBJ2-2; possibly TRBD1 for D (6 bases). Looked up from germline, CDR1 is MGHRA and CDR2 is YSYEKL. CDR3 length: 15 residues. V lost 5 bases and J 2 bases, leaving 12 bases between the germline ends.

The V and J genes are TRBV19 and TRBJ1-5; 7 bases are a match to TRBD1. The CDR3 covers 15 residues. Germline CDR1 LNHDA, CDR2 SQIVND (reference sequence). Trimming removed 3 bases from V and 3 bases from J; junction bases left unmatched: 5. CDR3 amino acids: CASSIRDSYNQPQHF. The CDR3 nucleotides are TGTGCCAGTAGTATCCGGGACAGTTACAATCAGCCCCAGCATTTT.

The chain employs TRBV19 and TRBJ2-3; 9 nucleotides line up with TRBD1. The CDR3 covers 13 residues. Trimming at V came to 6 bases and at J to 6 bases, leaving 4 bases not matched to a gene. CDR1 and CDR2 from the germline V gene are LNHDA and SQIVND (reference sequence). The CDR3 region has the DNA TGTGCCAGTAGGGACAGGGGCGCGGATACGCAGTATTTT. Encoded protein: CASRDRGADTQYF.

V gene TRBV18 combines with J gene TRBJ1-1; 8 nucleotides align to TRBD1. Losses at the gene ends were 5 bases for V and 6 bases for J; bases not matched to a gene: 11. The CDR3 has 15 amino acids. The germline V gene encodes CDR1 KGHSH and CDR2 LQKENI. The CDR3 sequence: CASSAPGDRRAEAFF. CDR3 nucleotides: TGTGCCAGCTCAGCCCCCGGGGACAGGCGGGCTGAAGCTTTCTTT.

The rearrangement joins TRBV30 to TRBJ2-1; 9 bases agree with TRBD2. There are 16 residues in the CDR3. CDR1 is GTSNPN and CDR2 is SVGIG in the germline V gene (reference sequence). With V trimmed by 0 bases and J by 8 bases, 11 bases remained unmatched. The chain's CDR3 is CAWSVQDSGSFDEQFF. CDR3 bases: TGTGCCTGGAGTGTCCAGGATAGCGGGAGTTTCGATGAGCAGTTCTTC.

The chain carries TRBV9 and TRBJ1-2; 7 nucleotides line up with TRBD1. The CDR3 consists of 14 residues. V lost 6 bases to trimming and J lost 7 bases; unmatched junction nucleotides: 12. In germline, CDR1 is SGDLS, CDR2 YYNGEE. The CDR3 protein is CASTSINRGGGYTF. In nucleotides, the CDR3 is TGTGCCAGCACTTCCATCAACAGGGGTGGTGGCTACACCTTC. The whole variable domain, remainder taken from reference TRBV9 and TRBJ1-2, is DSGVTQTPKHLITATGQRVTLRCSPRSGDLSVYWYQQSLDQGLQFLIQYYNGEERAKGNILERFSAQQFPDLHSELNLSSLELGDSALYFCASTSINRGGGYTFGSGTRLTVV.

The V call is TRBV6-1, the J call TRBJ1-6; TRBD1 aligns across 7 bases. The CDR3 runs 18 residues. V gave up 0 bases and J gave up 6 bases; unmatched junction bases: 11. The germline V gene encodes CDR1 MNHNS and CDR2 SASEGT. The chain's CDR3 is CASSEALTGVILNSPLHF. The CDR3 DNA reads TGTGCCAGCAGTGAAGCGCTAACAGGGGTAATTCTTAATTCACCCCTCCACTTT.

The J gene is TRBJ2-2, the V gene TRBV30; perhaps TRBD2 as D (5 bases). This CDR3 contains 16 residues. V was clipped by 1 base and J by 5 bases, with 17 bases between them. The germline CDR1 and CDR2 sequences are GTSNPN and SVGIG (reference sequence). The CDR3 loop is CAWSDGVRVTTGELFF. CDR3 nucleotide sequence: TGTGCCTGGAGTGACGGGGTGAGGGTAACTACCGGGGAGCTGTTTTTT.

For the CDR3, the DNA is TGTGCCAGCAGCTTAGACAAAAATGAGCAGTTCTTC. Its translation is CASSLDKNEQFF. The chain joins TRBV7-2 to TRBJ2-1; no clear D gene. Germline CDR1 and CDR2: SGHTA and FQGNSA. V dropped 1 base and J dropped 7 bases, with 5 bases sitting between them. The CDR3 consists of 12 residues.

The chain links TRBV5-1 to TRBJ2-1; D is ambiguous. The ends were cut back, 4 bases at V and 0 bases at J, with 11 bases in the middle. This CDR3 spans 15 amino acids. Per the germline V gene, CDR1 is SGHRS and CDR2 is YFSETQ. As DNA, the CDR3 is TGCGCCAGCAGCCCGCAAATTAGCTCCTACAATGAGCAGTTCTTC. Encoded protein: CASSPQISSYNEQFF. Together with reference TRBV5-1 and TRBJ2-1, the CDR3 gives the full variable domain: KAGVTQTPRYLIKTRGQQVTLSCSPISGHRSVSWYQQTPGQGLQFLFEYFSETQRNKGNFPGRFSGRQFSNSRSEMNVSTLELGDSALYLCASSPQISSYNEQFFGPGTRLTVL.

This sequence joins TRBV15 and TRBJ1-4; 8 bases are shared with TRBD1. V gave up 9 bases and J gave up 8 bases; unmatched junction bases: 8. Germline CDR1 LNHNV, CDR2 YYDKDF (reference sequence). This CDR3 is 13 amino acids long. The CDR3 DNA follows: TGTGCCACTGTAGGACAGGGAGGGGAAAAACTGTTTTTT. Residues: CATVGQGGEKLFF.

V gene TRBV6-6 combines with J gene TRBJ1-5; possible D gene TRBD1, 5 bases. Per the germline V gene, CDR1 is MNHNY and CDR2 is SVGAGI (reference sequence). Trimming left V 6 bases short and J 0 bases short, with 12 bases between. The CDR3 is made up of 15 amino acids. The DNA for the CDR3 is TGTGCCAGCAGGGACGGGACTGCTAGCAATCAGCCCCAGCATTTT. It encodes CASRDGTASNQPQHF.

The chain has TRBV6-5 and TRBJ1-5; 9 nucleotides line up with TRBD1. CDR3 length: 15 residues. V gave up 7 bases and J gave up 2 bases; unmatched junction bases: 6. Germline V gene data show CDR1 as MNHEY and CDR2 as SVGAGI. CDR3 loop: CASMRTGAGNQPQHF. CDR3 nucleotides: TGTGCCAGCATGAGGACAGGGGCCGGCAATCAGCCCCAGCATTTT.

V and J are TRBV5-1 and TRBJ2-5; 9 bases align to TRBD1. V lost 7 bases and J lost 6; bases outside the gene matches: 16. This CDR3 has 16 amino acids. Germline values: CDR1 SGHRS, CDR2 YFSETQ. CDR3 nucleotide sequence: TGCGCCAGCGGAATGGGGGACAGGGTTAGGCAACAGACCCAGTACTTC. Encoded protein: CASGMGDRVRQQTQYF.

The rearrangement joins TRBV15 to TRBJ2-7; D gene ambiguous. CDR3 length: 12 residues. Trimming left V 0 bases short and J 6 bases short, with 6 bases between. The V gene's germline CDR1 is LNHNV and CDR2 YYDKDF (reference sequence). The CDR3 bases are TGTGCCACCAGCAGAGATCGGTCCGAGCAGTACTTC. Translated: CATSRDRSEQYF.

This clone was found once. The gene calls are TRBV29-1 and TRBJ1-1; D is possibly TRBD1 (6 bases). The CDR3 runs 12 residues. The germline V gene encodes CDR1 SQVTM and CDR2 ANQGSEA. V gave up 4 bases and J gave up 7 bases, with 13 bases separating them. Here the CDR3 DNA reads TGCAGCGTTGTGGCTTCAGGGGATGAAGCTTTCTTT. Protein sequence: CSVVASGDEAFF.

The gene calls are TRBV19 and TRBJ1-4, with TRBD1 identical over 7 bases. Losses at the gene ends were 5 bases for V and 4 bases for J; bases not matched to a gene: 10. Germline V gene lookup returns CDR1 LNHDA and CDR2 SQIVND (reference sequence). This CDR3 comprises 16 residues. The CDR3 coding sequence is TGTGCCAGTAGTCTTTATTCAGGGGGTAATAATGAAAAACTGTTTTTT. Residues: CASSLYSGGNNEKLFF. Looking up the rest from reference TRBV19 and TRBJ1-4 gives the full variable domain: DGGITQSPKYLFRKEGQNVTLSCEQNLNHDAMYWYRQDPGQGLRLIYYSQIVNDFQKGDIAEGYSVSREKKESFPLTVTSAQKNPTAFYLCASSLYSGGNNEKLFFGSGTQLSVL.

The rearrangement links TRBV7-9 to TRBJ2-1, with D possibly being TRBD2 (7 bases). Germline CDR1 SEHNR, CDR2 FQNEAQ (reference sequence). With 5 bases removed from V and 3 bases from J, the gap between germline ends came to 17 bases. CDR3 length equals 16 residues. CDR3 in amino acids: CASSPGGGDNYNEQFF. CDR3 DNA sequence: TGTGCCAGCAGCCCGGGGGGAGGGGACAACTACAATGAGCAGTTCTTC.

The chain links TRBV14 to TRBJ2-5; 12 nucleotides match TRBD2. The J segment lost 3 bases and the V segment lost 0 bases, leaving 8 bases of the junction unmatched. Per the germline V gene, CDR1 is SGHDN and CDR2 is FVKESK. The CDR3 is 18 amino acids. The CDR3 reads CASSQDFRTSGKKETQYF. In DNA, the CDR3 is TGTGCCAGCAGCCAAGATTTCCGGACTAGCGGGAAAAAAGAGACCCAGTACTTC.

The chain joins TRBV6-5 to TRBJ2-7; 7 bases map to TRBD2. The CDR3 contains 15 residues. The germline CDR1 and CDR2 sequences are MNHEY and SVGAGI. The V and J ends lost 6 bases and 2 bases, in that order; junction bases with no gene match: 10. The CDR3 coding sequence is TGTGCCAGCAGCCCCTTGCGGGACTACACCTACGAGCAGTACTTC. Encoded protein: CASSPLRDYTYEQYF.

The rearrangement uses TRBV27 and TRBJ1-5; tentative D call: TRBD1 (5 bases). The CDR3 loop spans 16 amino acids. Germline CDR1 is MNHEY and CDR2 is SMNVEV (reference sequence). V lost 0 bases, J lost 4 bases, and 13 bases lay in between. CDR3 in amino acids: CASSLSGGGGNQPQHF. CDR3 nucleotides: TGTGCCAGCAGTTTATCGGGGGGGGGAGGAAATCAGCCCCAGCATTTT.

The chain links TRBV2 to TRBJ2-7, with TRBD1 identical over 11 bases. This CDR3 comprises 13 residues. Germline values: CDR1 SNHLY, CDR2 FYNNEI. V was clipped by 8 bases and J by 4 bases; unmatched bases: 4. CDR3 bases: TGTGCCAGCGGGGGACAGGGGGTTTACGAGCAGTACTTC. This translates into CASGGQGVYEQYF.

This clone was counted only a few times. The genes are TRBV29-1 and TRBJ1-5; D remains unclear. Deletions cut 4 bases from V and 7 bases from J, with 14 bases between. CDR3 size: 13 residues. The V gene's germline CDR1 is SQVTM and CDR2 ANQGSEA. The CDR3 region is CSVGRTVGQPQHF. As DNA, the CDR3 is TGCAGCGTTGGGAGGACCGTGGGACAGCCCCAGCATTTT.

This rearrangement joins TRBV28 to TRBJ2-7; 7 bases are shared with TRBD1. The germline gives CDR1 MDHEN, CDR2 SYDVKM. V dropped 5 bases and J dropped 6; count of bases not matched to a gene: 7. The CDR3 has 13 residues. The CDR3 DNA reads as TGTGCCAGCAGTCGCAGGGGGAATGGCGAGCAGTACTTC. Protein product: CASSRRGNGEQYF.